This entry features one T cell receptor beta chain sequence. This record belongs to a study of technical replicates of blood from four donors. Sequencing used immunoSEQ multiplex PCR; TCRdb keeps in-frame clones, though not all of them. This sample has 95,000 to 100,000 clones, with under 96% found just once. V shed 4 bases, J shed 4 bases, and the junction held 12 bases outside the gene matches. CDR3 size: 17 residues. Germline V gives CDR1 MDHEN, CDR2 SYDVKM. The sequence came from a human donor in good health. The rearrangement links TRBV28 to TRBJ2-7; TRBD2 aligns across 11 bases. The source material was T cells isolated from PBMCs. Here the CDR3 reads CASSSMILAGVSYEQYF. As DNA, the CDR3 is TGTGCCAGCAGTTCCATGATACTAGCGGGAGTTTCTTACGAGCAGTACTTC.